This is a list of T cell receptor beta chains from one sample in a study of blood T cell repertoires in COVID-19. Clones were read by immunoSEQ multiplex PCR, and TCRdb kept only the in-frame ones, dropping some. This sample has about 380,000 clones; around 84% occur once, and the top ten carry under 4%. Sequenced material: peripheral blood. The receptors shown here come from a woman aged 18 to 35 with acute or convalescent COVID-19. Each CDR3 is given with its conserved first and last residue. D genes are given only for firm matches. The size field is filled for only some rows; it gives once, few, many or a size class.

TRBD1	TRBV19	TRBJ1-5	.	CASSDSGQGRQPQHF	TGTGCCAGTAGTGACTCGGGACAGGGTAGACAGCCCCAGCATTTT
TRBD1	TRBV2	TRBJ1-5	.	CASSENGGQGEPQHF	TGTGCCAGCAGTGAAAACGGGGGACAGGGGGAGCCCCAGCATTTT
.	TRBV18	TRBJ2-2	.	CASSPGGGAGELFF	TGTGCCAGCTCACCAGGAGGAGGCGCCGGGGAGCTGTTTTTT
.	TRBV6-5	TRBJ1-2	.	CASSWRGSGYTF	TGTGCCAGCAGTTGGCGAGGAAGTGGCTACACCTTC
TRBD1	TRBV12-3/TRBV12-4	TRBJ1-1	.	CASRQGATEAFF	TGTGCCAGCAGACAGGGGGCCACTGAAGCTTTCTTT
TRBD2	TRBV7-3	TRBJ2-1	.	CASSLSAGGYNEQFF	TGTGCCAGCAGCTTATCAGCGGGGGGCTACAATGAGCAGTTCTTC
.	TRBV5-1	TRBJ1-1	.	CASSLQGMNTEAFF	TGCGCCAGCAGCTTACAGGGTATGAACACTGAAGCTTTCTTT
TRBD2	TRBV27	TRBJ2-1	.	CASSLSGRAPYNEQFF	TGTGCCAGCAGTTTGAGCGGGAGGGCTCCCTACAATGAGCAGTTCTTC
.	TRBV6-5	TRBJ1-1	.	CASISPGGDTEAFF	TGTGCCAGCATTTCCCCCGGGGGTGACACTGAAGCTTTCTTT
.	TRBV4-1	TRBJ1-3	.	CASSQLGVLGNTIYF	TGCGCCAGCAGCCAATTAGGGGTGTTAGGAAACACCATATATTTT
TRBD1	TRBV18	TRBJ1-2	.	CASSPGQGDYGYTF	TGTGCCAGCTCACCCGGACAGGGCGACTATGGCTACACCTTC
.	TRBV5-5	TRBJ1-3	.	CASSPAWRYSKTSSGNTIYF	TGTGCCAGCAGCCCAGCATGGCGATACAGCAAAACAAGCTCTGGAAACACCATATATTTT
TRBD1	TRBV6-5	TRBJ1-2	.	CASSYAGTGHYGYTF	TGTGCCAGCAGTTACGCCGGGACAGGGCACTATGGCTACACCTTC
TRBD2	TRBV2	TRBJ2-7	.	CASWDGGVEQYF	TGTGCCAGCTGGGACGGGGGGGTCGAGCAGTACTTC
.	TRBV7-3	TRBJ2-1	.	CARPRSGSYNEQFF	TGTGCCAGGCCCCGAAGCGGGTCCTACAATGAGCAGTTCTTC
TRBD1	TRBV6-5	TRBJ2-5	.	CASRGQSQETQYF	TGTGCCAGCAGGGGACAGAGCCAAGAGACCCAGTACTTC
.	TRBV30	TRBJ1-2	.	CAWSIGQGGYGYTF	TGTGCCTGGAGTATCGGGCAGGGCGGCTATGGCTACACCTTC
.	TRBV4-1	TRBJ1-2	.	CASSQDIRERGYTF	TGCGCCAGCAGCCAAGATATCCGAGAACGAGGCTACACCTTC
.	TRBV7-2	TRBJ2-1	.	CASSLRTRLSSYNEQFF	TGTGCCAGCAGCCTCCGGACTCGACTAAGCTCCTACAATGAGCAGTTCTTC
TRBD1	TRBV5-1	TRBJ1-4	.	CASSLEGQDATNEKLFF	TGCGCCAGCAGCTTGGAAGGACAGGACGCAACTAATGAAAAACTGTTTTTT
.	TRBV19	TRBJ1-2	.	CASTQPGYYGYTF	TGTGCCAGTACCCAACCAGGGTACTATGGCTACACCTTC
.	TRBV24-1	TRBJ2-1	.	CATSDFGSPEQFF	TGTGCCACCAGTGATTTTGGGAGCCCTGAGCAGTTCTTC
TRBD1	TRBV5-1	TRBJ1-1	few	CASSGTGEAFF	TGCGCCAGCAGCGGGACAGGGGAAGCTTTCTTT
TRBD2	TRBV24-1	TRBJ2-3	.	CATSDLPGLEIPQYF	TGTGCCACCAGTGACCTTCCGGGACTAGAGATCCCGCAGTATTTT
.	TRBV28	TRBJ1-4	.	CASSLGVSTNEKLFF	TGTGCCAGCAGTTTGGGAGTCTCGACTAATGAAAAACTGTTTTTT
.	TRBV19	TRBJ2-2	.	CASSIEADLNTGELFF	TGTGCCAGTAGTATAGAAGCGGACCTGAACACCGGGGAGCTGTTTTTT
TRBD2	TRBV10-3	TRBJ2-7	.	CAISESTPGGSGYEQYF	TGTGCCATCAGTGAGTCTACCCCGGGGGGTTCGGGATACGAGCAGTACTTC
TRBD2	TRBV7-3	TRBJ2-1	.	CASSLTITSGEDNEQFF	TGTGCCAGCAGCTTAACGATCACTAGCGGGGAGGACAATGAGCAGTTCTTC
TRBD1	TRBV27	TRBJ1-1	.	CASSQQGLVTEAFF	TGTGCCAGCAGTCAACAGGGGCTGGTTACTGAAGCTTTCTTT
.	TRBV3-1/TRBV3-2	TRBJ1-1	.	CASSQGVSRGAFF	TGTGCCAGCAGCCAAGGGGTCAGCCGAGGAGCTTTCTTT